These 21 T cell receptor beta chains were all obtained from the same sample, sequenced in a study of T-cell memory formation after mild COVID-19. One entry per CDR3 protein results from TCRdb running MiXCR on the 5' RACE reads. This table has 150,000 to 200,000 distinct CDR3 sequences, roughly 30% appearing once. Sequenced sample: PBMCs or a T cell subset sorted from them (not recorded which). These receptors were taken from an adult woman who had mild COVID-19 (a few samples of this study predate the infection). Cell type and time point are not known.

This clonotype was seen only a few times. The chain couples TRBV4-3 to TRBJ2-7; 10 nucleotides align to TRBD2. The CDR3 consists of 18 residues. V was clipped by 1 base and J by 0 bases; unmatched bases: 9. The germline CDR1 and CDR2 sequences are LGHNA and YSLEER. DNA for the CDR3: TGCGCCAGCAGCCAAGGTGCAAGCGGGAGGGCCTTCTCCTACGAGCAGTACTTC. Translation: CASSQGASGRAFSYEQYF.

V usage is TRBV29-1 and J usage is TRBJ2-2, with 11 bases identical to TRBD2. V was clipped by 3 bases and J by 5 bases; unmatched bases: 8. CDR1 is SQVTM and CDR2 is ANQGSEA in the germline V gene. There are 16 residues in the CDR3. The CDR3 region has the DNA TGCAGCGTTGAGACTAGCGGGATCGGACAAACCGGGGAGCTGTTTTTT. This codes for CSVETSGIGQTGELFF.

The CDR3: CSARDPRDPGTEKLFF. Written as DNA, the CDR3 is TGCAGTGCTAGAGATCCCCGGGACCCTGGTACTGAAAAACTGTTTTTT. The V call is TRBV20-1, the J call TRBJ1-4; D might be TRBD1 (5 bases). Deletions cut 0 bases from V and 7 bases from J, with 18 bases between. Germline lookup yields CDR1 DFQATT and CDR2 SNEGSKA (reference sequence). This CDR3 has 16 residues.

This clonotype was detected many times. This sequence joins TRBV5-1 and TRBJ2-5; D remains ambiguous. In germline, CDR1 is SGHRS, CDR2 YFSETQ. V shed 0 bases and J shed 2 bases, with 8 bases lying between them. CDR3 length equals 14 residues. The CDR3 coding sequence is TGCGCCAGCAGCTTGGCTACTCCTCAAGAGACCCAGTACTTC. It yields the protein CASSLATPQETQYF.

This clonotype was seen many times. The chain joins TRBV27 to TRBJ2-5; 9 bases fit TRBD2. Germline V gene lookup returns CDR1 MNHEY and CDR2 SMNVEV (reference sequence). The CDR3 runs 14 residues. The J segment lost 5 bases and the V segment lost 6 bases, leaving 7 bases of the junction unmatched. CDR3 loop: CASSRGGAWETQYF. The CDR3 DNA reads TGTGCCAGCAGCCGCGGGGGGGCTTGGGAGACCCAGTACTTC.

The V gene is TRBV20-1, the J gene TRBJ2-7; 8 bases are a match to TRBD2. The CDR3 extends over 14 amino acids. The V segment lost 3 bases and the J segment 5 bases; nucleotides outside the gene matches: 9. Germline CDR1 DFQATT, CDR2 SNEGSKA (reference sequence). This CDR3 is CSARIRGRRDEQYF. The CDR3 coding sequence is TGCAGTGCTAGGATTCGCGGGAGGAGGGACGAGCAGTACTTC.

This clonotype was seen only a few times. This chain joins TRBV9 and TRBJ1-1; TRBD1 is a possible D gene (6 bases). CDR1 and CDR2 from the germline V gene are SGDLS and YYNGEE. Deletions cut 0 bases from V and 0 bases from J, with 12 bases between. The CDR3 consists of 16 residues. The CDR3 protein is CASSVGRGGLNTEAFF. The CDR3 coding sequence is TGTGCCAGCAGCGTAGGGAGGGGGGGACTGAACACTGAAGCTTTCTTT.

The V gene is TRBV4-2, the J gene TRBJ1-2; the match to TRBD1 covers 9 bases. The CDR3 is 17 residues long. The germline gives CDR1 LGHNA, CDR2 YNFKEQ. The J segment lost 5 bases and the V segment lost 4 bases, leaving 14 bases of the junction unmatched. Here the CDR3 DNA reads TGTGCCAGCAGCCGCCTCGGGACAGGGAGTCGGGGGTATGGCTACACCTTC. Translated, it gives CASSRLGTGSRGYGYTF.

This clonotype showed up just a few times. The chain recombines TRBV7-8 with TRBJ2-7; tentative D call: TRBD1 (6 bases). Trimming pared 5 bases from V and 6 bases from J, leaving 14 bases between. This CDR3 is 13 amino acids long. Germline CDR1 is SGHVS and CDR2 is FQNEAQ. CDR3 coding DNA: TGTGCCAGCAGCGGAACAACAGGGATCGAGCAGTACTTC. Its protein product is CASSGTTGIEQYF.

This rearrangement joins TRBV7-9 to TRBJ2-6; no reliable D call. The CDR3 consists of 19 residues. V lost 1 base to trimming and J lost 0 bases, with 16 bases between them. In germline, CDR1 is SEHNR, CDR2 FQNEAQ (reference sequence). CDR3 protein: CASSLDFMDAFSGANVLTF. The CDR3 coding sequence is TGTGCCAGCAGCTTAGATTTTATGGACGCCTTCTCTGGGGCCAACGTCCTGACTTTC.

There are a few counts of this clonotype. The gene calls are TRBV5-1 and TRBJ1-1; TRBD1 is a possible D gene (6 bases). The CDR3 consists of 14 residues. V lost 4 bases and J lost 1, with 11 bases in between. CDR1 and CDR2 from the germline V gene are SGHRS and YFSETQ. The CDR3 DNA is TGCGCCAGCAGCCTATGGACAGAGAACACTGAAGCTTTCTTT. Translating gives CASSLWTENTEAFF.

V usage is TRBV19 and J usage is TRBJ1-1; no firm D call. Germline CDR1 and CDR2: LNHDA and SQIVND (reference sequence). CDR3 length: 15 amino acids. Trimming took off 3 bases at V and 1 base at J, with 12 bases between the two ends. CDR3 amino acids: CASSIGWVGNTEAFF. Here the CDR3 DNA reads TGTGCCAGTAGTATTGGTTGGGTCGGGAACACTGAAGCTTTCTTT.

This chain connects TRBV7-2 to TRBJ1-2; D remains unclear. Germline V CDR1 and CDR2: SGHTA, FQGNSA. The length of the CDR3 is 13 residues. V was clipped by 3 bases and J by 4 bases, with 9 bases between them. Here the CDR3 DNA reads TGTGCCAGCAGCTTTGCGGGGTCCTATGGCTACACCTTC. Translation: CASSFAGSYGYTF. The whole variable domain, filled in from reference TRBV7-2 and TRBJ1-2, reads GAGVSQSPSNKVTEKGKDVELRCDPISGHTALYWYRQSLGQGLEFLIYFQGNSAPDKSGLPSDRFSAERTGGSVSTLTIQRTQQEDSAVYLCASSFAGSYGYTFGSGTRLTVV.

The chain is built from TRBV11-1 and TRBJ2-3; D is possibly TRBD1 or TRBD2 (5 bases each). CDR3 size: 14 residues. With 8 bases removed from V and 2 bases from J, the gap between germline ends came to 14 bases. The V gene's germline CDR1 is SGHAT and CDR2 FQDESV (reference sequence). CDR3 amino acids: CASGGEGLTDTQYF. The CDR3 nucleotides are TGTGCCAGCGGGGGAGAAGGTCTCACAGATACGCAGTATTTT.

In its sample, this clonotype was seen a few times. The CDR3 DNA follows: TGTGCCAGCAGCGCAAGGCGGGACGGGGAGCTGTTTTTT. Residues: CASSARRDGELFF. This chain links TRBV7-2 with TRBJ2-2; possible D gene TRBD2, 6 bases. V was cut by 5 bases and J by 7 bases, with 11 bases left in between. CDR3 length equals 13 residues. Germline V gene lookup returns CDR1 SGHTA and CDR2 FQGNSA.

This clonotype was detected only a few times. V and J are TRBV30 and TRBJ2-7; TRBD1 agrees at 7 bases. This CDR3 has 15 amino acids. V shed 7 bases and J 2 bases; nucleotides not matched to a gene: 14. The germline CDR1 and CDR2 sequences are GTSNPN and SVGIG (reference sequence). CDR3 residues: CAFVNRDRMTYEQYF. The CDR3 DNA reads as TGTGCCTTTGTTAACCGGGACAGAATGACCTACGAGCAGTACTTC.

The table lists this clonotype with a few counts. The chain recombines TRBV7-8 with TRBJ2-5, with a weak D call TRBD2 (5 bases). V lost 1 base, J lost 5 bases, and 17 bases lay in between. This CDR3 spans 16 amino acids. Germline CDR1 reads SGHVS; CDR2 reads FQNEAQ. The CDR3 region has the DNA TGTGCCAGCAGCTTAGGTGATTATGGAGGTGGTGAGACCCAGTACTTC. This sequence encodes CASSLGDYGGGETQYF.

The V gene is TRBV9, the J gene TRBJ1-6; D remains ambiguous. Germline V CDR1 and CDR2: SGDLS, YYNGEE. The V end lost 0 bases, the J end lost 8 bases, and 12 bases lay between the germline ends. The CDR3 has 15 amino acids. The CDR3 protein is CASSVGGTGDSPLHF. CDR3 DNA: TGTGCCAGCAGCGTAGGGGGTACGGGCGATTCACCCCTCCACTTT.

The chain couples TRBV14 to TRBJ2-2; D is ambiguous. V shed 4 bases and J shed 5 bases, with 11 bases lying between them. The CDR3 is 14 residues long. The germline gives CDR1 SGHDN, CDR2 FVKESK. The CDR3 DNA reads as TGTGCCAGCAGCCCGTTCTACACGACCGGGGAGCTGTTTTTT. Its protein product is CASSPFYTTGELFF.

The table lists this clonotype with a few counts. The V gene is TRBV20-1, the J gene TRBJ2-6; D gene ambiguous. This CDR3 is built from 15 residues. CDR1 and CDR2 from the germline V gene are DFQATT and SNEGSKA (reference sequence). With 3 bases removed from V and 4 bases from J, the gap between germline ends came to 13 bases. CDR3 amino acids: CSARGSGTGANVLTF. In DNA form, the CDR3 reads TGCAGTGCTAGGGGGTCAGGAACCGGGGCCAACGTCCTGACTTTC.

The V and J genes are TRBV7-9 and TRBJ2-3; TRBD2 aligns across 11 bases. The CDR3 is 12 amino acids. The germline V gene has CDR1 SEHNR and CDR2 FQNEAQ (reference sequence). V shed 8 bases and J 14 bases; nucleotides not matched to a gene: 9. This chain's CDR3 is CASVGTSGGAYF. CDR3 nucleotides: TGTGCCAGCGTGGGAACTAGCGGGGGTGCGTATTTT. The complete variable domain, with remaining parts taken from reference TRBV7-9 and TRBJ2-3, reads DTGVSQNPRHKITKRGQNVTFRCDPISEHNRLYWYRQTLGQGPEFLTYFQNEAQLEKSRLLSDRFSAERPKGSFSTLEIQRTEQGDSAMYLCASVGTSGGAYFGPGTRLTVL.